Following are 29 T cell receptor beta chains from one sample sequenced in a study of cytomegalovirus exposure and HLA in healthy donors (dated by TCRdb to about 2017). Library method: the immunoSEQ multiplex PCR assay. A mixture of 60 forward primers for TCR Vbeta segments and 13 reverse primers for TCR Jbeta segments was used in the multiplex PCR. Sourced from immuneACCESS, this table was stored by TCRdb with only in-frame sequences that have V and J called. A share of the clones is absent; for the studies checked, an unresolved V gene accounts for under half, and the remainder has no known explanation. The table for this sample lists some 150,000 clones; 62% of them were counted only once. Roughly 2.9% of the sample is taken by the ten largest. Sequencing input: PBMCs. The receptors here all came from a man aged 35 to 55 in good health and CMV-seronegative.

The V gene is TRBV9, the J gene TRBJ2-1; D is possibly TRBD1 (6 bases). The germline CDR1 and CDR2 sequences are SGDLS and YYNGEE. The CDR3 totals 15 residues. V lost 3 bases and J 5 bases, leaving 15 bases between the germline ends. The CDR3 DNA follows: TGTGCCAGCAGCGCCGGACAGCCACGTGACAATGAGCAGTTCTTC. Its protein is CASSAGQPRDNEQFF.

On this clone: One junction end disagrees with the germline gene, perhaps due to a read error. The chain joins TRBV7-9 to TRBJ2-3; 10 bases agree with TRBD2. The CDR3 sequence is 15 residues long. The germline V gene has CDR1 SEHNR and CDR2 FQNEAQ (reference sequence). The CDR3 nucleotides are TGTTCCAGCAGCTTTACTAGCGGGATTGCAGATACGCAGTATTTT. It translates to CSSSFTSGIADTQYF.

This sequence joins TRBV27 and TRBJ1-6; tentative D call: TRBD1 (5 bases). CDR1 is MNHEY and CDR2 is SMNVEV in the germline V gene (reference sequence). Deletions cut 4 bases from V and 7 bases from J, with 14 bases between. This CDR3 spans 15 amino acids. CDR3 loop: CASSSAGLGNSPLHF. CDR3 in DNA: TGTGCCAGCAGTTCGGCGGGACTCGGGAATTCACCCCTCCACTTT.

The V and J genes are TRBV4-3 and TRBJ2-7; 8 positions match TRBD1. The CDR3 totals 15 residues. The junction had 10 bases not matched to a gene; V was cut back by 3 bases and J by 6 bases. Per germline, CDR1 LGHNA and CDR2 YSLEER. CDR3 nucleotides: TGCGCCAGCAGCCAGAGGACAGGGACGGGTCTCGAGCAGTACTTC. Translated, it gives CASSQRTGTGLEQYF.

The chain couples TRBV9 to TRBJ2-7, with 12 bases lining up with TRBD2. CDR3 length: 16 residues. J lost 2 bases, V lost 1 base, and 4 bases had no gene match. The germline V gene encodes CDR1 SGDLS and CDR2 YYNGEE. CDR3 coding DNA: TGTGCCAGCAGCGTACCGACTAGCGGGGGAGCCTACGAGCAGTACTTC. It codes for CASSVPTSGGAYEQYF.

The chain has TRBV30 and TRBJ2-2; possibly TRBD2 for D (6 bases). This CDR3 has 11 residues. Germline loops: CDR1 GTSNPN, CDR2 SVGIG (reference sequence). The V gene lost 7 bases and the J gene lost 6 bases, with 9 bases spanning the gap. Here the CDR3 reads CALAGSGELFF. DNA of the CDR3: TGTGCCTTGGCGGGGTCCGGGGAGCTGTTTTTT. The full variable domain, in which reference TRBV30 and TRBJ2-2 provide the parts outside the CDR3, is SQTIHQWPATLVQPVGSPLSLECTVEGTSNPNLYWYRQAAGRGLQLLFYSVGIGQISSEVPQNLSASRPQDRQFILSSKKLLLSDSGFYLCALAGSGELFFGEGSRLTVL.

This clone came up a few times. V and J are TRBV5-4 and TRBJ2-4; TRBD2 agrees at 11 bases. The CDR3 has 17 residues. The J segment lost 0 bases and the V segment lost 4 bases, leaving 6 bases of the junction unmatched. Germline V lookup: CDR1 SGHNT, CDR2 YYREEE (reference sequence). The CDR3 nucleotides are TGTGCCAGCAGCACCGGGACTAGCGGTACAGCCAAAAACATTCAGTACTTC. Residues: CASSTGTSGTAKNIQYF.

The chain couples TRBV19 to TRBJ1-5, with 9 bases aligning to TRBD1. The CDR3 contains 19 residues. Germline V gene data show CDR1 as LNHDA and CDR2 as SQIVND (reference sequence). With 3 bases clipped from V and 0 bases from J, the junction kept 12 bases outside the gene matches. The CDR3 loop is CASSIDSGTGRFSNQPQHF. In nucleotides, the CDR3 is TGTGCCAGTAGTATCGATTCCGGGACAGGGAGATTTAGCAATCAGCCCCAGCATTTT.

V gene TRBV14 combines with J gene TRBJ1-2, with D possibly being TRBD1 (6 bases). CDR3 size: 16 residues. Trimming took off 0 bases at V and 2 bases at J, with 13 bases between the two ends. Per the germline V gene, CDR1 is SGHDN and CDR2 is FVKESK. The CDR3 DNA is TGTGCCAGCAGCCAAGAGGCCAGGGGTCAAAACTATGGCTACACCTTC. This gives the protein CASSQEARGQNYGYTF.

The chain employs TRBV29-1 and TRBJ2-1; TRBD2 is a possible D gene (6 bases). In germline, CDR1 is SQVTM, CDR2 ANQGSEA. Trimming took off 5 bases at V and 8 bases at J, with 16 bases between the two ends. The CDR3 is made up of 13 amino acids. In DNA, the CDR3 is TGCAGCGTTTCGGGACTCGGCCGAGATGAGCAGTTCTTC. It specifies CSVSGLGRDEQFF.

A few counts support this clone. This chain links TRBV6-6 with TRBJ2-5; D is uncertain. V was pared by 4 bases and J by 3 bases, with 9 bases between. The CDR3 has 13 residues. The germline gives CDR1 MNHNY, CDR2 SVGAGI (reference sequence). The CDR3 DNA follows: TGTGCCAGCAGTTGGCGAGGTGAAGAGACCCAGTACTTC. This gives the protein CASSWRGEETQYF.

The chain recombines TRBV30 with TRBJ2-2, with a weak D call TRBD1 (6 bases). The CDR3 length is 15 residues. CDR1 GTSNPN and CDR2 SVGIG come from the germline V gene (reference sequence). V was trimmed by 4 bases and J by 1 base, leaving 13 bases between them. The CDR3 coding sequence is TGTGCCTGGATACTGGGACACCTGAACACCGGGGAGCTGTTTTTT. The encoded protein is CAWILGHLNTGELFF.

The chain uses TRBV14 and TRBJ2-7; TRBD2 aligns across 9 bases. The V gene's germline CDR1 is SGHDN and CDR2 FVKESK. The CDR3 is 13 amino acids. Trimming at V came to 4 bases and at J to 2 bases, leaving 0 bases not matched to a gene. The CDR3 region has the DNA TGTGCCAGCAGCCTAGCGGGGGCCTACGAGCAGTACTTC. Amino acids: CASSLAGAYEQYF.

This chain joins TRBV10-3 and TRBJ2-7; TRBD2 might be the D (7 bases). V lost 4 bases and J 7 bases, leaving 17 bases between the germline ends. This CDR3 has 14 amino acids. CDR1 and CDR2 from the germline V gene are ENHRY and SYGVKD. CDR3 region: CAISALGGRGEQYF. The CDR3 nucleotides read TGTGCCATCAGTGCTCTCGGGGGGCGTGGTGAGCAGTACTTC.

The genes are TRBV10-2 and TRBJ2-5, with TRBD2 identical over 11 bases. Per germline, CDR1 WSHSY and CDR2 SAAADI. The CDR3 is 15 residues long. V was clipped by 2 bases and J by 5 bases; unmatched bases: 4. CDR3 nucleotide sequence: TGCGCCAGCAGTGAGACTAGCGGGAGTGGTGAGACCCAGTACTTC. Amino acids: CASSETSGSGETQYF.

The rearrangement uses TRBV6-1 and TRBJ1-1, with TRBD1 matching over 10 bases. This CDR3 contains 14 residues. Germline CDR1 MNHNS, CDR2 SASEGT. Trimming took 7 bases from V and 2 from J; bases not matched to a gene: 4. The CDR3 coding sequence is TGTGCCAGCAACCCGACAGGGGGCAACACTGAAGCTTTCTTT. As protein: CASNPTGGNTEAFF.

This chain links TRBV6-8 with TRBJ2-3, with 12 nucleotides matching TRBD2. This CDR3 region has 15 residues. The germline V gene encodes CDR1 MNHGY and CDR2 SAAAGT. V shed 4 bases and J 4 bases; nucleotides not matched to a gene: 3. The DNA of the CDR3 is TGTGCCAGCAGTTCGCTAGCGGGAGGGTCAGATACGCAGTATTTT. It specifies CASSSLAGGSDTQYF.

The V call is TRBV11-2, the J call TRBJ1-6, with a tentative D call TRBD1 (6 bases). Trimming removed 5 bases at V and 4 bases at J, with 15 bases between. The germline gives CDR1 SGHAT, CDR2 FQNNGV. The CDR3 runs to 16 residues. CDR3 loop: CASSPPGTPYNSPLHF. In nucleotides, the CDR3 is TGTGCCAGCAGCCCGCCCGGGACACCTTATAATTCACCCCTCCACTTT.

Comment on this clone: The junction departs from the called germline gene at one end, perhaps through a read error. V usage is TRBV7-6 and J usage is TRBJ1-5, with 9 bases that match TRBD1. Germline values: CDR1 SGHVS, CDR2 FNYEAQ. This CDR3 comprises 15 residues. CDR3 in DNA: TGTGCCAGCAGCTTGGGGACAGGGATCAATCAGCCCCGGCATTTT. Its protein product is CASSLGTGINQPRHF.

This clone was counted only a few times. The genes are TRBV19 and TRBJ2-3, with 11 bases that match TRBD2. Germline loops: CDR1 LNHDA, CDR2 SQIVND (reference sequence). Unmatched junction bases numbered 7, after V lost 5 bases and J lost 3 bases. The CDR3 sequence is 16 residues long. The CDR3 reads CASSHQLAGVTDTQYF. The CDR3, as DNA: TGTGCCAGTAGTCACCAACTAGCGGGAGTGACAGATACGCAGTATTTT.

This clone was picked up a small number of times. The rearrangement uses TRBV7-2 and TRBJ2-5; 7 bases fit TRBD2. The V gene end was trimmed by 3 bases and the J gene end by 5 bases; junction bases not matched to a gene: 6. CDR3 length: 14 amino acids. Germline CDR1 reads SGHTA; CDR2 reads FQGNSA. CDR3 coding DNA: TGTGCCAGCAGCTTCGCGGGAGTGGGGGAGACCCAGTACTTC. Translating it yields CASSFAGVGETQYF. Variable domain in full (rest from reference TRBV7-2 and TRBJ2-5): GAGVSQSPSNKVTEKGKDVELRCDPISGHTALYWYRQSLGQGLEFLIYFQGNSAPDKSGLPSDRFSAERTGGSVSTLTIQRTQQEDSAVYLCASSFAGVGETQYFGPGTRLLVL.

The chain is built from TRBV6-4 and TRBJ2-5, with 12 nucleotides matching TRBD2. V trimming: 3 bases; J trimming: 6 bases; junction bases outside the gene matches: 5. The CDR3 contains 15 residues. CDR1 is MRHNA, CDR2 SNTAGT, per germline. The chain's CDR3 is CASSESSGGAQTQYF. As DNA, the CDR3 is TGTGCCAGCAGTGAATCTAGCGGGGGGGCGCAGACCCAGTACTTC.

This chain links TRBV7-9 with TRBJ2-1, with 8 bases matching TRBD2. CDR1 is SEHNR, CDR2 FQNEAQ, per germline (reference sequence). CDR3 size: 17 residues. The trim removed 5 bases at V and 5 bases at J, leaving 14 bases unmatched. CDR3 nucleotides: TGTGCCAGCAGCCCCCGGCGTGCGCTAGCGGGTGACAATGAGCAGTTCTTC. This translates into CASSPRRALAGDNEQFF.

The chain combines TRBV7-3 with TRBJ2-3, with TRBD2 matching 11 bases. The CDR3 is made up of 19 amino acids. The V gene end was trimmed by 1 base and the J gene end by 5 bases; junction bases not matched to a gene: 14. The germline V gene has CDR1 SGHTA and CDR2 FQGTGA. This CDR3 is CASSLRGLQTSGIVDTQYF. The CDR3 DNA sequence: TGTGCCAGCAGCTTAAGGGGTCTGCAGACTAGCGGGATTGTAGATACGCAGTATTTT.

The sample holds a few counts of this clone. The rearrangement uses TRBV10-3 and TRBJ2-3; 10 nucleotides line up with TRBD2. Trimming at V came to 10 bases and at J to 1 base, leaving 5 bases not matched to a gene. Germline CDR1 and CDR2: ENHRY and SYGVKD. The CDR3 has 14 amino acids. The CDR3 loop is CANRAGGGTDTQYF. The DNA of the CDR3 is TGTGCCAACAGAGCGGGGGGGGGCACAGATACGCAGTATTTT.

The chain couples TRBV30 to TRBJ1-4; D is uncertain. The germline CDR1 and CDR2 sequences are GTSNPN and SVGIG (reference sequence). CDR3 size: 13 residues. The V end lost 1 base, the J end lost 5 bases, and 8 bases lay between the germline ends. The CDR3 DNA reads as TGTGCCTGGAGTGCATCAGCGAATGAAAAACTGTTTTTT. Encoded protein: CAWSASANEKLFF. Full variable domain (outside the CDR3, taken from reference TRBV30 and TRBJ1-4): SQTIHQWPATLVQPVGSPLSLECTVEGTSNPNLYWYRQAAGRGLQLLFYSVGIGQISSEVPQNLSASRPQDRQFILSSKKLLLSDSGFYLCAWSASANEKLFFGSGTQLSVL.

The rearrangement joins TRBV7-8 to TRBJ2-1, with D unclear. Looked up from germline, CDR1 is SGHVS and CDR2 is FQNEAQ. This CDR3 is 14 amino acids long. V lost 2 bases and J 5 bases, leaving 10 bases between the germline ends. The CDR3 is CASSLLQTHNEQFF. The CDR3 DNA is TGTGCCAGCAGCTTACTACAGACACACAATGAGCAGTTCTTC. The whole variable domain, filled in from reference TRBV7-8 and TRBJ2-1, reads GAGVSQSPRYKVAKRGQDVALRCDPISGHVSLFWYQQALGQGPEFLTYFQNEAQLDKSGLPSDRFFAERPEGSVSTLKIQRTQQEDSAVYLCASSLLQTHNEQFFGPGTRLTVL.

This clone was detected a few times. The genes are TRBV7-2 and TRBJ1-6; D is possibly TRBD1 (6 bases). There are 15 residues in the CDR3. The V gene's germline CDR1 is SGHTA and CDR2 FQGNSA. The V gene lost 5 bases and the J gene lost 6 bases, with 14 bases spanning the gap. This CDR3 reads CASSTRQASNSPLHF. CDR3 coding DNA: TGTGCCAGCAGCACTCGACAGGCTAGTAATTCACCCCTCCACTTT.

This clone was picked up a small number of times. The V call is TRBV27, the J call TRBJ2-1, with 7 bases that match TRBD2. The V gene's germline CDR1 is MNHEY and CDR2 SMNVEV (reference sequence). This CDR3 contains 13 residues. The V gene end was trimmed by 10 bases and the J gene end by 5 bases; junction bases not matched to a gene: 8. In nucleotides, the CDR3 is TGTGCCATCAGAGCGGCGGGGGACAATGAGCAGTTCTTC. Amino acids: CAIRAAGDNEQFF.